These 26 T cell receptor beta chains came from one sample sequenced in a study of T-cell memory formation after mild COVID-19. Each CDR3 protein is one row after TCRdb ran MiXCR on the 5' RACE reads. This sample has some 410,000 distinct CDR3 sequences; 20% to 30% occur once, and the top ten carry roughly 14%. Specimen: PBMCs or a T cell subset sorted from them (not recorded which). Receptor source: an adult woman who had mild COVID-19 (a few samples of this study predate the infection). Cell type and time point are not known.

V and J are TRBV24-1 and TRBJ2-7; the match to TRBD1 covers 8 bases. Unmatched junction bases numbered 4, after V lost 4 bases and J lost 6 bases. Germline V gene lookup returns CDR1 KGHDR and CDR2 SFDVKD. This CDR3 has 13 amino acids. The CDR3 sequence is CATSETTGAEQYF. CDR3 in DNA: TGTGCCACCAGTGAGACGACAGGGGCCGAGCAGTACTTC.

This clonotype came up a few times. The CDR3 DNA follows: TGCGCCAGCAGCCTAGGATACCCTAGGGAGACCCAGTACTTC. As protein: CASSLGYPRETQYF. This chain joins TRBV4-3 and TRBJ2-5; no reliable D call. The ends were cut back, 4 bases at V and 5 bases at J, with 14 bases in the middle. Germline assignment: CDR1 LGHNA and CDR2 YSLEER. The CDR3 is made up of 14 amino acids.

This clonotype occurred a few times. The chain recombines TRBV20-1 with TRBJ2-3, with 13 bases fitting TRBD2. V was pared by 6 bases and J by 5 bases, with 20 bases of the junction left unmatched. Germline CDR1 and CDR2: DFQATT and SNEGSKA (reference sequence). The CDR3 length is 19 residues. The CDR3 DNA sequence: TGCAGTGCCGCTACCGGGACTAGCGGGGCCCCATGGGATTTAGATACGCAGTATTTT. Translating it yields CSAATGTSGAPWDLDTQYF.

The V and J genes are TRBV5-1 and TRBJ2-2; D gene unclear. The length of the CDR3 is 12 residues. CDR1 SGHRS and CDR2 YFSETQ come from the germline V gene. Trimming removed 0 bases at V and 7 bases at J, with 4 bases between. Written as DNA, the CDR3 is TGCGCCAGCAGCTTGGAGGGCGGGGAGCTGTTTTTT. Its translation is CASSLEGGELFF.

This clonotype appeared a few times. The chain carries TRBV20-1 and TRBJ2-1; 9 nucleotides match TRBD2. Germline CDR1 reads DFQATT; CDR2 reads SNEGSKA (reference sequence). Germline trimming cut 1 base from V and 9 bases from J; bases unmatched to any gene: 4. This CDR3 comprises 13 residues. CDR3 coding DNA: TGCAGTGCTAGAGGAGCGGGGGGCCCTGAGCAGTTCTTC. Amino acid sequence: CSARGAGGPEQFF.

The CDR3 coding sequence is TGTGCCAGCAGCTTAGCGCTCGGACTAGCGGGAGAGCGGGATACGCAGTATTTT. Translating it yields CASSLALGLAGERDTQYF. The chain carries TRBV7-9 and TRBJ2-3, with 13 bases identical to TRBD2. This CDR3 is built from 18 residues. The junction had 9 bases not matched to a gene; V was cut back by 0 bases and J by 6 bases. The germline V gene has CDR1 SEHNR and CDR2 FQNEAQ (reference sequence).

V usage is TRBV12-3 or TRBV12-4 and J usage is TRBJ2-7, with 7 bases fitting TRBD1. The CDR3 spans 16 residues. V lost 6 bases and J lost 7; bases outside the gene matches: 18. The CDR3: CASSPDGDSHSFEQYF. Written as DNA, the CDR3 is TGTGCCAGCAGCCCCGACGGGGACAGCCACTCATTTGAGCAGTACTTC.

The gene calls are TRBV7-2 and TRBJ2-3; TRBD2 agrees at 9 bases. CDR1 and CDR2 from the germline V gene are SGHTA and FQGNSA. The J segment lost 2 bases and the V segment lost 5 bases, leaving 11 bases of the junction unmatched. CDR3 length: 17 amino acids. CDR3 DNA sequence: TGTGCCAGCAGCACTTCAAAGAGCGGGGGGCCCACAGATACGCAGTATTTT. Translating gives CASSTSKSGGPTDTQYF.

This clonotype was seen only a few times. The chain couples TRBV6-2 or TRBV6-3 to TRBJ2-1; the match to TRBD1 covers 9 bases. CDR3 length: 14 amino acids. Germline CDR1 is MNHEY and CDR2 is SVGEGT. The V gene end was trimmed by 5 bases and the J gene end by 6 bases; junction bases not matched to a gene: 5. The CDR3 DNA is TGTGCCAGCAGTATACAGGGGGCACTCAATGAGCAGTTCTTC. Translated: CASSIQGALNEQFF.

This clonotype was recorded a few times. V and J are TRBV5-1 and TRBJ2-1; TRBD2 matches 11 bases. Germline CDR1 is SGHRS and CDR2 is YFSETQ. The J segment lost 1 base and the V segment lost 4 bases, leaving 13 bases of the junction unmatched. CDR3 length equals 19 residues. Written as DNA, the CDR3 is TGCGCCAGCAGCCAGTTAGCGGGAGGGCTTTCCTTGTCCTACAATGAGCAGTTCTTC. Translated: CASSQLAGGLSLSYNEQFF.

Comments on this clonotype: A much larger clone is a single base away; this may be a read error. V and J are TRBV12-3 or TRBV12-4 and TRBJ2-2; D not resolved. The length of the CDR3 is 13 residues. Trimming pared 1 base from V and 5 bases from J, leaving 5 bases between. In nucleotides, the CDR3 is TGTGCCAGCAGTTTAGACTGGACCGGGGAGCTGTTTTTT. Translating it yields CASSLDWTGELFF.

The rearrangement uses TRBV12-3 or TRBV12-4 and TRBJ2-3; 7 nucleotides match TRBD1. V gave up 5 bases and J gave up 2 bases; unmatched junction bases: 4. The CDR3 spans 14 residues. The CDR3 here is CASSQDRDTDTQYF. CDR3 coding DNA: TGTGCCAGCAGTCAAGACAGGGACACAGATACGCAGTATTTT.

The V gene is TRBV6-2 or TRBV6-3, the J gene TRBJ2-3; TRBD2 matches at 8 bases. With 2 bases clipped from V and 3 bases from J, the junction kept 4 bases outside the gene matches. The CDR3 is made up of 15 amino acids. The V gene's germline CDR1 is MNHEY and CDR2 SVGEGT. The CDR3: CASSYMAGGTDTQYF. CDR3 nucleotides: TGTGCCAGCAGTTACATGGCGGGAGGAACAGATACGCAGTATTTT.

In this sample, this clonotype turned up a few times. The chain links TRBV9 to TRBJ2-3, with D possibly matching TRBD1 (6 bases). The CDR3 runs 14 residues. Per the germline V gene, CDR1 is SGDLS and CDR2 is YYNGEE. Trimming cost V 3 bases and J 5 bases, with 13 bases left between them. CDR3 nucleotides: TGTGCCAGCAGCGCCACGGACAGCGGAGATACGCAGTATTTT. Its translation: CASSATDSGDTQYF.

This clonotype was found a few times. The V call is TRBV4-1, the J call TRBJ1-6; D call uncertain. This CDR3 spans 14 amino acids. CDR1 and CDR2 from the germline V gene are MGHRA and YSYEKL. The DNA for the CDR3 is TGCGCGCCTGAGCCCGGTGGGGTGAGTTCACCCCTCCACTTT. Translating it yields CAPEPGGVSSPLHF.

The chain uses TRBV4-1 and TRBJ2-3, with 8 nucleotides matching TRBD2. J gave up 7 bases and V 5 bases, and 8 bases lay outside the gene matches. The CDR3 loop spans 14 amino acids. The germline V gene has CDR1 MGHRA and CDR2 YSYEKL. This chain's CDR3 is CASSAPGTRHTQYF. The CDR3 coding sequence is TGCGCCAGCAGCGCGCCCGGGACTAGGCATACGCAGTATTTT.

This clonotype was found a few times. The CDR3 nucleotides are TGTGCCAGCAGCCTCCGGGCCATGGGCCCCCAGCATTTT. This translates into CASSLRAMGPQHF. The chain combines TRBV11-2 with TRBJ1-5, with D hard to call. The CDR3 spans 13 residues. Between the trimmed V and J ends, which lost 5 bases and 10 bases, there was a span of 15 bases. Germline V gene lookup returns CDR1 SGHAT and CDR2 FQNNGV.

The rearrangement joins TRBV18 to TRBJ1-1; TRBD1 is a possible D gene (6 bases). The germline V and J ends were trimmed by 8 bases and 2 bases, with 18 bases remaining between them. There are 15 residues in the CDR3. Germline V CDR1 and CDR2: KGHSH, LQKENI. CDR3 sequence reads: CASPTGGSSNTEAFF. CDR3 in DNA: TGTGCCAGCCCGACAGGTGGAAGTAGTAACACTGAAGCTTTCTTT.

The gene calls are TRBV7-3 and TRBJ1-2, with TRBD1 matching over 8 bases. In germline, CDR1 is SGHTA, CDR2 FQGTGA. This CDR3 comprises 16 residues. V lost 2 bases, J lost 8 bases, and 13 bases stayed unmatched. In DNA form, the CDR3 reads TGTGCCAGCAGCTTAGAGGCAGGGGGCGCCCCGGAAGGCTACACCTTC. Amino acids: CASSLEAGGAPEGYTF.

This clonotype appeared a few times. The genes are TRBV2 and TRBJ2-4; D might be TRBD1 (5 bases). The CDR3 is made up of 15 amino acids. Germline CDR1 reads SNHLY; CDR2 reads FYNNEI. V was cut by 4 bases and J by 1 base, with 11 bases left in between. This CDR3 is CASSVGRAAKNIQYF. The CDR3 region has the DNA TGTGCCAGCAGTGTGGGCAGGGCCGCCAAAAACATTCAGTACTTC. Drawing the rest from reference TRBV2 and TRBJ2-4, the complete variable domain is EPEVTQTPSHQVTQMGQEVILRCVPISNHLYFYWYRQILGQKVEFLVSFYNNEISEKSEIFDDQFSVERPDGSNFTLKIRSTKLEDSAMYFCASSVGRAAKNIQYFGAGTRLSVL.

The chain carries TRBV5-1 and TRBJ2-1; a weak D match, TRBD1 (6 bases). The V gene's germline CDR1 is SGHRS and CDR2 YFSETQ. The CDR3 extends over 15 amino acids. V was trimmed by 2 bases and J by 4 bases, leaving 13 bases between them. For the CDR3, the DNA is TGCGCCAGCAGCTTACAGGGTATAGGGTACAATGAGCAGTTCTTC. Translating gives CASSLQGIGYNEQFF.

This clonotype has a handful of counts. The chain uses TRBV20-1 and TRBJ1-5; 9 nucleotides line up with TRBD1. Trimming removed 0 bases from V and 4 bases from J; junction bases left unmatched: 10. CDR1 is DFQATT, CDR2 SNEGSKA, per germline (reference sequence). This CDR3 is built from 17 residues. Here the CDR3 reads CSARDEWRQGENQPQHF. CDR3 DNA sequence: TGCAGTGCTAGAGATGAGTGGCGACAGGGGGAGAATCAGCCCCAGCATTTT.

This rearrangement joins TRBV7-3 to TRBJ2-5; D assignment may be TRBD1 or TRBD2 (5 bases each). Trimming took 5 bases from V and 5 from J, leaving 21 bases between them. The length of the CDR3 is 16 residues. Germline loops: CDR1 SGHTA, CDR2 FQGTGA. CDR3 coding DNA: TGTGCCAGCAGCCCTCGGGGCTCAGAAACCCTGGAGACCCAGTACTTC. It encodes CASSPRGSETLETQYF. Full variable domain (rest looked up from reference TRBV7-3 and TRBJ2-5): GAGVSQTPSNKVTEKGKYVELRCDPISGHTALYWYRQSLGQGPEFLIYFQGTGAADDSGLPNDRFFAVRPEGSVSTLKIQRTERGDSAVYLCASSPRGSETLETQYFGPGTRLLVL.

This clonotype has just a few counts. The chain carries TRBV15 and TRBJ2-1; 8 bases are shared with TRBD1. CDR3 length: 15 amino acids. V trimming: 0 bases; J trimming: 7 bases; junction bases outside the gene matches: 5. Germline-derived CDR1 and CDR2 are LNHNV and YYDKDF (reference sequence). Written as DNA, the CDR3 is TGTGCCACCAGCAGAGAGTTCAGGGGGCAGAATGAGCAGTTCTTC. Its protein product is CATSREFRGQNEQFF.

V gene TRBV30 combines with J gene TRBJ1-5, with 9 bases matching TRBD1. Germline trimming cut 0 bases from V and 7 bases from J; bases unmatched to any gene: 4. This CDR3 comprises 14 residues. Germline CDR1 is GTSNPN and CDR2 is SVGIG (reference sequence). The CDR3: CAWSVQGAGQPQHF. CDR3 sequence (DNA): TGTGCCTGGAGTGTACAGGGGGCTGGACAGCCCCAGCATTTT.

This chain joins TRBV12-3 or TRBV12-4 and TRBJ2-2; 7 bases are shared with TRBD1. V lost 6 bases, J lost 4 bases, and 11 bases stayed unmatched. The length of the CDR3 is 16 residues. CDR3 coding DNA: TGTGCCAGCAGCCCATCAGCAGGGGGTTCCACCGGGGAGCTGTTTTTT. Amino acid sequence: CASSPSAGGSTGELFF.